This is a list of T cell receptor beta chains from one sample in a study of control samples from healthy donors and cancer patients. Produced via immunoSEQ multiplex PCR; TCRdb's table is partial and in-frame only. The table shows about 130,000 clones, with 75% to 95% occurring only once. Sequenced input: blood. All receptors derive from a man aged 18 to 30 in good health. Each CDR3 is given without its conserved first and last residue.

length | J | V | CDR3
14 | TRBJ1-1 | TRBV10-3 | AISESTGGRNTEAF
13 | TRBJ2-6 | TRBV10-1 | ASSEGGGGANVLT
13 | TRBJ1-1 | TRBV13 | ASSLGGSLNTEAF
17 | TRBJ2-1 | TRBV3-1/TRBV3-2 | ASSRDPGTSGRDFNEQF
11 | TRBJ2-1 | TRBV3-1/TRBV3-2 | ASSQGAYNEQF
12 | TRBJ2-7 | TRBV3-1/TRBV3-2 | ASSRLGRTYEQY
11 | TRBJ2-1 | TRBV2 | ASSEAIRDEQF
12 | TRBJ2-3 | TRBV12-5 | ASGNNRGRDTQY
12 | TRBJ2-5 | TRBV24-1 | ATSDTQGVETQY
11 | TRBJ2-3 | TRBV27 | ASSLIGGDTQY
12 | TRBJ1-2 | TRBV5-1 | ASSLGTAKGGYT
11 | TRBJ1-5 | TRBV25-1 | ASSQQGNRPQH
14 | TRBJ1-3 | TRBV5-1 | ASSPSGDHSGNTIY
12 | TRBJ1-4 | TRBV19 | ASSLSGTAGQLF
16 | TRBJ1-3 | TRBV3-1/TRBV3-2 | ASSQEGSPPSSGNTIY
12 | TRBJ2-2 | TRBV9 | ASTLAVNTGELF
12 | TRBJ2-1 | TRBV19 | ASSKTAQTNEQF
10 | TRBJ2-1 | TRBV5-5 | ASSPGLAAQF
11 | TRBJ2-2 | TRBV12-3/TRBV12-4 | ASSPIWPGELF
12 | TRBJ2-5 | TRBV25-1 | ASSEPGVGETQY
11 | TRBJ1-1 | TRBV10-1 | ASSEKVWGSAF
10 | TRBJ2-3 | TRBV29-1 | SVHSSSDTQY
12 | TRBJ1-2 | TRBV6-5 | ASRNEDRLKGYT
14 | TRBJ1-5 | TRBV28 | ASRTGTGGPGQPQH
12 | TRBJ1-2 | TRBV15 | ATSSPPNVGGYT
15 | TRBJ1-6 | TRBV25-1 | ASSGPSGTQFNSPLH
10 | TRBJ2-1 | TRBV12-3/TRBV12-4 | ASRTAYNEQF